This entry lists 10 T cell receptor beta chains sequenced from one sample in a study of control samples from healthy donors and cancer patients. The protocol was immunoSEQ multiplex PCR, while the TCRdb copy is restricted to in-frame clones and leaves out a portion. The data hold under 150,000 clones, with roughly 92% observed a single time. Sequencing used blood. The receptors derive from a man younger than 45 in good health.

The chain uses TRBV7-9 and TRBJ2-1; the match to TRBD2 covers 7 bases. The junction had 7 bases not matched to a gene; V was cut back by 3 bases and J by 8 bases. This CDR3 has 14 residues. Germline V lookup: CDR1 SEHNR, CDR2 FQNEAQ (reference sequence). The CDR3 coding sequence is TGTGCCAGCAGCTTTCGGGACTATCTTGATGAGCAGTTCTTC. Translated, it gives CASSFRDYLDEQFF. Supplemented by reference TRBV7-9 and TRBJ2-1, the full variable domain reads DTGVSQNPRHKITKRGQNVTFRCDPISEHNRLYWYRQTLGQGPEFLTYFQNEAQLEKSRLLSDRFSAERPKGSFSTLEIQRTEQGDSAMYLCASSFRDYLDEQFFGPGTRLTVL.

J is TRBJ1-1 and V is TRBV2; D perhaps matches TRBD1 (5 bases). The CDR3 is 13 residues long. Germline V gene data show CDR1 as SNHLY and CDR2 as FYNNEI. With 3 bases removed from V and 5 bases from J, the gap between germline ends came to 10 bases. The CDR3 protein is CASSDQGFTEAFF. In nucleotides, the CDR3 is TGTGCCAGCAGTGACCAGGGTTTTACTGAAGCTTTCTTT.

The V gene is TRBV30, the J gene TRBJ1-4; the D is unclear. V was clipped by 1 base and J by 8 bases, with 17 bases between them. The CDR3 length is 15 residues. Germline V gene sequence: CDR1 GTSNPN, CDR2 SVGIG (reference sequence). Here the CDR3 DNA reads TGTGCCTGGAGTGAACTGATAGGCGTCAAAGAAAAACTGTTTTTT. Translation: CAWSELIGVKEKLFF. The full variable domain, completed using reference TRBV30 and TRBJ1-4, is SQTIHQWPATLVQPVGSPLSLECTVEGTSNPNLYWYRQAAGRGLQLLFYSVGIGQISSEVPQNLSASRPQDRQFILSSKKLLLSDSGFYLCAWSELIGVKEKLFFGSGTQLSVL.

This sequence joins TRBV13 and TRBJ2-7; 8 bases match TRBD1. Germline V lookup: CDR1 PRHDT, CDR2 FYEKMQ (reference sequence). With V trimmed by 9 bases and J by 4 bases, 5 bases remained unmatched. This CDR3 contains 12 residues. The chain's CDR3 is CASSQGAYEQYF. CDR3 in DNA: TGTGCCAGTAGCCAGGGGGCTTACGAGCAGTACTTC. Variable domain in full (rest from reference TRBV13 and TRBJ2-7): AAGVIQSPRHLIKEKRETATLKCYPIPRHDTVYWYQQGPGQDPQFLISFYEKMQSDKGSIPDRFSAQQFSDYHSELNMSSLELGDSALYFCASSQGAYEQYFGPGTRLTVT.

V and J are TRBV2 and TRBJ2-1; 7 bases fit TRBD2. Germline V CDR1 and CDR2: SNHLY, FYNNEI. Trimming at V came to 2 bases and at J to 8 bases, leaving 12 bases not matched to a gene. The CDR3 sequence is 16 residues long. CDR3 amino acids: CASSETWTRVLDEQFF. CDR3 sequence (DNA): TGTGCCAGCAGTGAAACTTGGACTAGGGTGTTGGATGAGCAGTTCTTC.

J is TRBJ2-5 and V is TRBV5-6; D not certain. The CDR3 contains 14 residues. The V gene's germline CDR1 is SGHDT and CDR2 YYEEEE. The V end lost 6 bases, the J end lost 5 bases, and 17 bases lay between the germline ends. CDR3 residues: CASTLTPHGETQYF. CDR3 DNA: TGTGCCAGCACCCTAACCCCGCACGGGGAGACCCAGTACTTC. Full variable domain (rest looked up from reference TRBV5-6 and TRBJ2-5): DAGVTQSPTHLIKTRGQQVTLRCSPKSGHDTVSWYQQALGQGPQFIFQYYEEEERQRGNFPDRFSGHQFPNYSSELNVNALLLGDSALYLCASTLTPHGETQYFGPGTRLLVL.

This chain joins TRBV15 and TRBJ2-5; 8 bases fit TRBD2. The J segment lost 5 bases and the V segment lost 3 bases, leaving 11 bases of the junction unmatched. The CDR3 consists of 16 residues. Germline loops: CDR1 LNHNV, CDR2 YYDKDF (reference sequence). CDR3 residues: CATSSPGGLAGETQYF. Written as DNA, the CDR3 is TGTGCCACCAGCAGCCCCGGCGGGTTAGCGGGGGAGACCCAGTACTTC.

CDR3 region: CATSRGGRITEAFF. For the CDR3, the DNA is TGTGCCACCAGCAGAGGAGGCCGGATCACTGAAGCTTTCTTT. The chain is built from TRBV15 and TRBJ1-1; D not certain. Germline V gives CDR1 LNHNV, CDR2 YYDKDF (reference sequence). The CDR3 loop spans 14 amino acids. Trimming cost V 1 base and J 4 bases, with 10 bases left between them.

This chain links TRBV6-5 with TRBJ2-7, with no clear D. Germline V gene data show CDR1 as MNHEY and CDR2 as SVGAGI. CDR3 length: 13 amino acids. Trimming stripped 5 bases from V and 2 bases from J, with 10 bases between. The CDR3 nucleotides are TGTGCCAGCAGTATCCAGGAAACCTACGAGCAGTACTTC. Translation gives CASSIQETYEQYF.

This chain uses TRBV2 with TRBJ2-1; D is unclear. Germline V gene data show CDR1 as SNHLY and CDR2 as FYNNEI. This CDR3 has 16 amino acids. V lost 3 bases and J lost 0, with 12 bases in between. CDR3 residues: CASSDFVGISYNEQFF. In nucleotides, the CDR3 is TGTGCCAGCAGTGACTTTGTAGGAATCTCCTACAATGAGCAGTTCTTC.